These 7 T cell receptor beta chains were all obtained from the same sample, sequenced in a study of cytomegalovirus exposure and HLA in healthy donors. Assay used: immunoSEQ multiplex PCR; TCRdb lists only in-frame clones, some missing. The sample yields 95,000 to 150,000 clones, around 95% seen once. The sequencing input was PBMCs. These receptors all come from a man between 18 and 35 years old in good health and CMV-seronegative.

V usage is TRBV6-5 and J usage is TRBJ2-7; TRBD2 matches 11 bases. V dropped 2 bases and J dropped 2; count of bases not matched to a gene: 2. CDR1 and CDR2 (germline): MNHEY, SVGAGI. This CDR3 is 15 amino acids long. CDR3 coding DNA: TGTGCCAGCAGTTACCTAGCGGGAGGCACCTACGAGCAGTACTTC. Its protein product is CASSYLAGGTYEQYF.

This clone showed up just once. This chain links TRBV28 with TRBJ2-1; 9 nucleotides align to TRBD1. Germline V gene sequence: CDR1 MDHEN, CDR2 SYDVKM. Trimming removed 6 bases from V and 9 bases from J; junction bases left unmatched: 12. The CDR3 length is 15 residues. CDR3 sequence (DNA): TGTGCCAGCAGCCCCCGGGACAGGGAATTGACTGAGCAGTTCTTC. Its protein is CASSPRDRELTEQFF.

V gene TRBV27 combines with J gene TRBJ2-2; 15 bases align to TRBD2. Looked up from germline, CDR1 is MNHEY and CDR2 is SMNVEV (reference sequence). V shed 6 bases, J shed 4 bases, and the junction held 9 bases outside the gene matches. The CDR3 length is 18 residues. CDR3 sequence: CASSAGLAGGPSTGELFF. The DNA for the CDR3 is TGTGCCAGCAGCGCCGGACTAGCGGGAGGGCCAAGCACCGGGGAGCTGTTTTTT.

This clone was seen just once. J is TRBJ2-1 and V is TRBV5-1, with D unclear. In germline, CDR1 is SGHRS, CDR2 YFSETQ. V was trimmed by 2 bases and J by 6 bases, leaving 9 bases between them. The CDR3 is made up of 13 amino acids. CDR3 nucleotides: TGCGCCAGCAGCTTCCGGGTTGGCAATGAGCAGTTCTTC. Its protein is CASSFRVGNEQFF.

The rearrangement joins TRBV19 to TRBJ2-5; D gene unclear. Germline V CDR1 and CDR2: LNHDA, SQIVND (reference sequence). This CDR3 has 11 amino acids. V shed 8 bases and J shed 5 bases, with 9 bases lying between them. The CDR3 nucleotides read TGTGCCAGTTCAGGCGCGGAGACCCAGTACTTC. It encodes CASSGAETQYF.

This clone appeared a single time. The gene calls are TRBV7-2 and TRBJ1-5; a possible D gene is TRBD1 (6 bases). The CDR3 has 15 residues. Germline V CDR1 and CDR2: SGHTA, FQGNSA. V lost 4 bases, J lost 4 bases, and 14 bases lay in between. The CDR3 region is CASSSRQADNQPQHF. The DNA for the CDR3 is TGTGCCAGCAGCTCCAGACAGGCTGATAATCAGCCCCAGCATTTT.

The rearrangement uses TRBV27 and TRBJ2-7; D unclear. CDR3 length: 13 residues. Trimming pared 5 bases from V and 6 bases from J, leaving 14 bases between. CDR1 MNHEY and CDR2 SMNVEV come from the germline V gene (reference sequence). CDR3 region: CASSPLPSGEQYF. As DNA, the CDR3 is TGTGCCAGCAGTCCTCTCCCGTCCGGCGAGCAGTACTTC.